This entry lists 30 T cell receptor beta chains sequenced from one sample in a study of regulatory T cells in long-lasting Graves disease. Building of the TCR beta libraries involved iRepertoire HTBI primers and Arm-PCR of CDR3 regions. TCRdb re-analysed the multiplex PCR reads in MiXCR, keeping a single row per CDR3 protein. This sample has a few hundred thousand distinct CDR3 sequences, with 15% found just once. The sample's time point: newly diagnosed GD, antithyroid drugs for less than 3 months. Making the TCR library involved RNA that had been extracted from PBMCs. This sample was also put to use in a study of T cells in Graves' hyperthyroidism and ophthalmopathy.

Sequencing was performed on peripheral blood mononuclear cells (PBMCs), taken at new diagnosis, from a patient treated with antithyroid drugs. The receptor source for this set is a woman aged 40 to 49 with Graves disease.

The V gene is TRBV5-4, the J gene TRBJ2-5, with 9 nucleotides matching TRBD2. Looked up from germline, CDR1 is SGHNT and CDR2 is YYREEE (reference sequence). The CDR3 spans 15 residues. The V gene end was trimmed by 4 bases and the J gene end by 5 bases; junction bases not matched to a gene: 9. The CDR3 bases are TGTGCCAGCAGCCCCGGGACTAGCTGGTTGGAGACCCAGTACTTC. As protein: CASSPGTSWLETQYF.

This clonotype occurred many times. The chain is built from TRBV27 and TRBJ2-7; no clear D. Germline V gene lookup returns CDR1 MNHEY and CDR2 SMNVEV (reference sequence). The CDR3 is 13 residues long. V lost 3 bases, J lost 2 bases, and 8 bases lay in between. Here the CDR3 reads CASSFGDTYEQYF. The CDR3 nucleotides are TGTGCCAGCAGTTTTGGAGATACCTACGAGCAGTACTTC.

This clonotype was picked up many times. V usage is TRBV27 and J usage is TRBJ1-5; a possible D gene is TRBD1 (6 bases). Trimming took off 2 bases at V and 7 bases at J, with 12 bases between the two ends. The CDR3 has 14 residues. Germline CDR1 reads MNHEY; CDR2 reads SMNVEV (reference sequence). CDR3 nucleotide sequence: TGTGCCAGCAGTTTAATGAGGGGGGAACAGCCCCAGCATTTT. Protein sequence: CASSLMRGEQPQHF.

This clonotype has at least ten counts. The chain couples TRBV28 to TRBJ2-7; 7 nucleotides line up with TRBD1. V was pared by 5 bases and J by 2 bases, with 3 bases of the junction left unmatched. Germline-derived CDR1 and CDR2 are MDHEN and SYDVKM. The CDR3 is 13 amino acids. The CDR3, as DNA: TGTGCCAGCAGTGGGACAGATGCCTACGAGCAGTACTTC. Protein sequence: CASSGTDAYEQYF. Using reference TRBV28 and TRBJ2-7 for the parts outside the CDR3, the full variable domain is DVKVTQSSRYLVKRTGEKVFLECVQDMDHENMFWYRQDPGLGLRLIYFSYDVKMKEKGDIPEGYSVSREKKERFSLILESASTNQTSMYLCASSGTDAYEQYFGPGTRLTVT.

Many counts were recorded for this clonotype. The chain links TRBV28 to TRBJ2-5; 10 positions match TRBD2. There are 15 residues in the CDR3. Germline V gives CDR1 MDHEN, CDR2 SYDVKM. The V segment lost 7 bases and the J segment 7 bases; nucleotides outside the gene matches: 12. CDR3 protein: CASTGTSDLRGTQYF. CDR3 DNA: TGTGCCAGCACCGGGACTAGCGATTTAAGGGGGACCCAGTACTTC.

This clonotype was seen a few times. This chain connects TRBV12-3 or TRBV12-4 to TRBJ2-2, with 7 bases that match TRBD1. The CDR3 contains 12 residues. J lost 6 bases, V lost 10 bases, and 5 bases had no gene match. Written as DNA, the CDR3 is TGTGCCACCAGAACAGGGGCCGGGGAGCTGTTTTTT. It yields the protein CATRTGAGELFF.

This clonotype was counted at least ten times. The rearrangement uses TRBV7-9 and TRBJ2-2; D may be TRBD1 (5 bases). The germline V gene encodes CDR1 SEHNR and CDR2 FQNEAQ (reference sequence). The CDR3 spans 14 residues. Trimming stripped 5 bases from V and 1 base from J, with 8 bases between. The CDR3 nucleotides are TGTGCCAGCAGCCTTGGACAGAACACCGGGGAGCTGTTTTTT. Its translation: CASSLGQNTGELFF.

The chain is built from TRBV6-1 and TRBJ2-7; tentatively, D is TRBD1 or TRBD2 (5 bases each). The CDR3 runs to 15 residues. Germline CDR1 is MNHNS and CDR2 is SASEGT. Trimming removed 6 bases at V and 0 bases at J, with 15 bases between. CDR3 DNA sequence: TGTGCCAGCAGCCCGGGACCGGAGGTCTCCTACGAGCAGTACTTC. Protein sequence: CASSPGPEVSYEQYF.

This chain links TRBV11-2 with TRBJ2-3, with 8 bases aligning to TRBD2. The CDR3 is made up of 16 amino acids. Unmatched junction bases numbered 12, after V lost 5 bases and J lost 5 bases. The germline gives CDR1 SGHAT, CDR2 FQNNGV. As DNA, the CDR3 is TGTGCCAGCAGCCACAATAGCGGGATGCAGCGAGATACGCAGTATTTT. Translation: CASSHNSGMQRDTQYF.

This clonotype was seen at least ten times. The rearrangement uses TRBV3-1 and TRBJ1-1, with D hard to call. The V and J ends lost 1 base and 5 bases respectively, with 8 bases between them. This CDR3 is 13 amino acids long. Germline lookup yields CDR1 LGHDT and CDR2 YNNKEL (reference sequence). CDR3 sequence reads: CASSQVRGTEAFF. The DNA for the CDR3 is TGTGCCAGCAGCCAAGTTCGGGGAACTGAAGCTTTCTTT.

The chain links TRBV28 to TRBJ1-1, with D possibly TRBD1 on 5 matching bases. V was clipped by 3 bases and J by 11 bases, with 10 bases between them. This CDR3 comprises 11 residues. The germline V gene has CDR1 MDHEN and CDR2 SYDVKM. The CDR3 DNA is TGTGCCAGCAGTTTGGGGCCATTGGCTTTCTTT. It specifies CASSLGPLAFF. The full variable domain, completed using reference TRBV28 and TRBJ1-1, is DVKVTQSSRYLVKRTGEKVFLECVQDMDHENMFWYRQDPGLGLRLIYFSYDVKMKEKGDIPEGYSVSREKKERFSLILESASTNQTSMYLCASSLGPLAFFGQGTRLTVV.

This clonotype was found many times. This chain uses TRBV7-3 with TRBJ2-2, with TRBD2 matching over 10 bases. The CDR3 contains 18 residues. The V segment lost 2 bases and the J segment 5 bases; nucleotides outside the gene matches: 11. Germline-derived CDR1 and CDR2 are SGHTA and FQGTGA. The CDR3 is CASSLDGAGGPRTGELFF. The CDR3, as DNA: TGTGCCAGCAGCTTAGATGGAGCGGGAGGGCCGAGGACCGGGGAGCTGTTTTTT.

At least ten counts were recorded for this clonotype. The V call is TRBV24-1, the J call TRBJ2-1; D may be TRBD1 (6 bases). Trimming removed 4 bases from V and 4 bases from J, with 10 bases in between. Germline CDR1 reads KGHDR; CDR2 reads SFDVKD. This CDR3 has 14 residues. CDR3 sequence reads: CATSDRGEYNEQFF. The CDR3 coding sequence is TGTGCCACCAGTGACAGGGGTGAATACAATGAGCAGTTCTTC.

This clonotype came up many times. The genes are TRBV3-1 and TRBJ2-3, with 14 bases matching TRBD2. The CDR3 is made up of 16 amino acids. Germline CDR1 and CDR2: LGHDT and YNNKEL (reference sequence). V shed 10 bases, J shed 1 base, and the junction held 7 bases outside the gene matches. The CDR3 region is CATGTSGSVGTDTQYF. The CDR3 DNA sequence: TGTGCCACCGGGACTAGCGGGAGCGTTGGCACAGATACGCAGTATTTT.

Only a few counts were recorded for this clonotype. This sequence joins TRBV10-3 and TRBJ2-1, with 12 positions matching TRBD1. The CDR3 is 14 amino acids. With V trimmed by 5 bases and J by 9 bases, 5 bases remained unmatched. In germline, CDR1 is ENHRY, CDR2 SYGVKD. The CDR3 is CAISPGQGAREQFF. The CDR3 DNA sequence: TGTGCCATCAGTCCGGGACAGGGGGCTCGTGAGCAGTTCTTC.

V gene TRBV13 combines with J gene TRBJ2-2; 8 nucleotides match TRBD2. This CDR3 comprises 16 residues. Trimming cost V 4 bases and J 6 bases; bases outside gene matches: 10. The germline CDR1 and CDR2 sequences are PRHDT and FYEKMQ (reference sequence). The DNA of the CDR3 is TGTGCCAGCAGCTCGACTAGCGCCATAGTCTCCGGGGAGCTGTTTTTT. Translation gives CASSSTSAIVSGELFF.

This clonotype was observed a handful of times. The V gene is TRBV5-8, the J gene TRBJ2-2; perhaps TRBD1 as D (5 bases). Germline assignment: CDR1 SGHTS and CDR2 YDEGEE. The V end lost 2 bases, the J end lost 2 bases, and 13 bases lay between the germline ends. CDR3 length: 16 residues. CDR3 in amino acids: CASSLGVESNTGELFF. DNA of the CDR3: TGTGCCAGCAGCTTAGGGGTAGAGAGCAACACCGGGGAGCTGTTTTTT.

The chain links TRBV4-2 to TRBJ2-1; 11 positions match TRBD2. The CDR3 extends over 16 amino acids. Germline-derived CDR1 and CDR2 are LGHNA and YNFKEQ. V trimming: 1 base; J trimming: 5 bases; junction bases outside the gene matches: 4. The CDR3 protein is CASSQVGTSGHNEQFF. In nucleotides, the CDR3 is TGTGCCAGCAGCCAAGTGGGGACTAGCGGCCACAATGAGCAGTTCTTC.

This clonotype was seen only a few times. The CDR3 DNA reads TGTGCCAGTAGTATAGGTACTAGAAGGGCGAATGAGCAGTTCTTC. It codes for CASSIGTRRANEQFF. This rearrangement joins TRBV19 to TRBJ2-1, with a tentative D call TRBD2 (5 bases). V lost 1 base and J lost 7, with 14 bases in between. CDR1 is LNHDA and CDR2 is SQIVND in the germline V gene (reference sequence). There are 15 residues in the CDR3.

This clonotype occurred many times. CDR3 in amino acids: CASSMTSENTGELFF. The CDR3 region has the DNA TGTGCCAGCAGCATGACTAGCGAGAACACCGGGGAGCTGTTTTTT. The chain carries TRBV7-9 and TRBJ2-2, with 8 bases fitting TRBD2. The V gene's germline CDR1 is SEHNR and CDR2 FQNEAQ (reference sequence). The CDR3 runs to 15 residues. V lost 5 bases to trimming and J lost 1 base; unmatched junction nucleotides: 3.

This clonotype was seen repeatedly, ten times or more. The chain recombines TRBV27 with TRBJ2-7, with 8 bases fitting TRBD1. The ends lost 6 bases at V and 2 bases at J; junction bases unmatched: 9. The CDR3 extends over 15 amino acids. CDR1 is MNHEY, CDR2 SMNVEV, per germline (reference sequence). The CDR3 is CASSMGQVRAYEQYF. The CDR3 region has the DNA TGTGCCAGCAGCATGGGACAGGTGAGAGCCTACGAGCAGTACTTC.

At least ten counts were recorded for this clonotype. The CDR3 region has the DNA TGTGCCAGCAGTTTAGCCACGCGGCTTGGCTACACCTTC. Amino acid sequence: CASSLATRLGYTF. This chain connects TRBV12-3 or TRBV12-4 to TRBJ1-2; D is uncertain. The CDR3 extends over 13 amino acids. The ends were cut back, 0 bases at V and 7 bases at J, with 9 bases in the middle.

This clonotype was seen at least ten times. The CDR3 bases are TGTGCCAGCAGGCGGACGGACAGAAACACTGAAGCTTTCTTT. Translated: CASRRTDRNTEAFF. The V and J genes are TRBV3-1 and TRBJ1-1, with D perhaps matching TRBD1 (6 bases). CDR1 and CDR2 from the germline V gene are LGHDT and YNNKEL (reference sequence). This CDR3 has 14 residues. With 6 bases removed from V and 2 bases from J, the gap between germline ends came to 13 bases.

This clonotype came up a few times. This chain uses TRBV6-1 with TRBJ2-7; TRBD2 aligns across 8 bases. CDR3 length: 15 amino acids. V shed 1 base, J shed 0 bases, and the junction held 2 bases outside the gene matches. Germline CDR1 MNHNS, CDR2 SASEGT. The CDR3 DNA follows: TGTGCCAGCAGTGAAGACAGCGGGAGCTCCTACGAGCAGTACTTC. This gives the protein CASSEDSGSSYEQYF.

This clonotype was counted ten times or more. The chain joins TRBV28 to TRBJ2-3, with TRBD2 identical over 8 bases. CDR1 is MDHEN, CDR2 SYDVKM, per germline. V lost 5 bases to trimming and J lost 0 bases; unmatched junction nucleotides: 4. CDR3 length equals 15 residues. CDR3 sequence: CASSPTSVSTDTQYF. The CDR3 DNA sequence: TGTGCCAGCAGTCCGACTAGCGTAAGCACAGATACGCAGTATTTT.

V usage is TRBV5-1 and J usage is TRBJ2-1; perhaps D is TRBD1 or TRBD2 (5 bases each). The germline V gene has CDR1 SGHRS and CDR2 YFSETQ. V was clipped by 0 bases and J by 5 bases, with 9 bases between them. The CDR3 totals 14 residues. CDR3 bases: TGCGCCAGCAGCTTGGAGGGACGCCACAATGAGCAGTTCTTC. Its translation is CASSLEGRHNEQFF.

This clonotype was counted ten times or more. V gene TRBV7-3 combines with J gene TRBJ2-4; 8 bases line up with TRBD1. The V and J ends lost 3 bases and 7 bases, in that order; junction bases with no gene match: 5. From germline, CDR1 is SGHTA and CDR2 FQGTGA. The CDR3 contains 14 residues. CDR3 protein: CASSFGQGSNIQYF. In DNA, the CDR3 is TGTGCCAGCAGCTTCGGACAGGGTTCTAACATTCAGTACTTC.

This clonotype was detected only a few times. V and J are TRBV11-3 and TRBJ1-4, with D possibly matching TRBD1 (5 bases). Trimming took 5 bases from V and 7 from J, leaving 8 bases between them. CDR1 SGHNT and CDR2 YENEEA come from the germline V gene. CDR3 size: 12 residues. CDR3 amino acids: CASSPDSEKLFF. The DNA for the CDR3 is TGTGCCAGCAGCCCCGACAGTGAAAAACTGTTTTTT.

This clonotype was counted ten times or more. The chain joins TRBV19 to TRBJ2-1, with D perhaps assigned TRBD1 or TRBD2 (5 bases each). The germline CDR1 and CDR2 sequences are LNHDA and SQIVND (reference sequence). Trimming took 2 bases from V and 4 from J, leaving 18 bases between them. The CDR3 is 17 amino acids. CDR3 protein: CASSISFAGSGYNEQFF. The CDR3 bases are TGTGCCAGTAGTATAAGTTTCGCAGGGTCGGGGTACAATGAGCAGTTCTTC. The variable domain in full, with the rest retrieved from reference TRBV19 and TRBJ2-1, is DGGITQSPKYLFRKEGQNVTLSCEQNLNHDAMYWYRQDPGQGLRLIYYSQIVNDFQKGDIAEGYSVSREKKESFPLTVTSAQKNPTAFYLCASSISFAGSGYNEQFFGPGTRLTVL.

V and J are TRBV5-1 and TRBJ1-1; 9 nucleotides line up with TRBD1. This CDR3 is 14 amino acids long. In germline, CDR1 is SGHRS, CDR2 YFSETQ. The junction had 9 bases not matched to a gene; V was cut back by 5 bases and J by 7 bases. Here the CDR3 reads CASSSEGQGFEAFF. CDR3 DNA: TGCGCCAGCAGTAGCGAGGGACAGGGCTTTGAAGCTTTCTTT.